This T cell receptor beta chain stems from a study of shared T cell receptors in the human thymus. The CDR3 has 14 residues. Germline CDR1 and CDR2: WNHNN and SYGVQD (reference sequence). Method: immunoSEQ multiplex PCR; TCRdb's copy keeps in-frame clones and lacks some. The data show 700,000 to 750,000 clones, with approximately 83% seen just once and about 0.0098% held by the top ten. This same sample was also taken into another study, of human thymus T cells.

Material: thymocytes. The V and J genes are TRBV10-1 and TRBJ2-5; 11 positions match TRBD2. The end of the DNA is better explained by TRBJ2-7, so the J call may be wrong. This clonotype was obtained from a girl under two years old with a congenital heart defect. The DNA of the CDR3 is TGCGCCAGCAGCGGACTAGCGGGCGCTTCCGAGCAGTACTTC. This sequence encodes CASSGLAGASEQYF.